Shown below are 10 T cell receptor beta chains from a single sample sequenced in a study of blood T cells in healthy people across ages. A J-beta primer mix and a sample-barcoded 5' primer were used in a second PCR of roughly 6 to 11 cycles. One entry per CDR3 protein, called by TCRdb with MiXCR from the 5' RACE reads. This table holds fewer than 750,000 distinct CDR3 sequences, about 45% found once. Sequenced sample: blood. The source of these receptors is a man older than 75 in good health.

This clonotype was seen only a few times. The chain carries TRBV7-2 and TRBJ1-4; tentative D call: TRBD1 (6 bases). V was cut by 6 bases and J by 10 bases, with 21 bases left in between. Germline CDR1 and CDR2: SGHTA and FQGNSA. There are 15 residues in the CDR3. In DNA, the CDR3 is TGTGCCAGCAGTCCATCGGCTCAGGGGCTCGGAAAACTGTTTTTT. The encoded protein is CASSPSAQGLGKLFF.

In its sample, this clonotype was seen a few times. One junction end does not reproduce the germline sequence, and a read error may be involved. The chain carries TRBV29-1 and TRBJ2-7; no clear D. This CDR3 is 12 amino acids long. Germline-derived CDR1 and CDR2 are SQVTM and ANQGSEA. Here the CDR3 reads CSVEDISYEQYF. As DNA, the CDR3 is TGCAGCGTGGAAGACATCTCCTACGAGCAGTACTTC.

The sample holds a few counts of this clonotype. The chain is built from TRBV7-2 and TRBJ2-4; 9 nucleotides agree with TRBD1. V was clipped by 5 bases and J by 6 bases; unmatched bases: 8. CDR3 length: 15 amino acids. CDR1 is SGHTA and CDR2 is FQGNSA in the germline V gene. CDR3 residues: CASSQGQGRGNIQYF. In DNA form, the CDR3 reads TGTGCCAGCAGCCAGGGACAGGGCCGTGGAAACATTCAGTACTTC.

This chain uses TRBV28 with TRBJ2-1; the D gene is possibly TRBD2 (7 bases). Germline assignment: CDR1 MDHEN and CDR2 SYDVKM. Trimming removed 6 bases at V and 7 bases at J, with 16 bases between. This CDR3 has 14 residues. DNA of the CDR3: TGTGCCAGCAGCGAGGGGGGGGAAGGTAATGAGCAGTTCTTC. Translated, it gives CASSEGGEGNEQFF.

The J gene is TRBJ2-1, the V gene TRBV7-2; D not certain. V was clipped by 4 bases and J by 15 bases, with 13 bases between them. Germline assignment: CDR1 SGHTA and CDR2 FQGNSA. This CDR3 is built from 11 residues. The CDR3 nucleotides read TGTGCCAGCAGCTCCGGGCAGGAACCGTTCTTC. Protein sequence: CASSSGQEPFF.

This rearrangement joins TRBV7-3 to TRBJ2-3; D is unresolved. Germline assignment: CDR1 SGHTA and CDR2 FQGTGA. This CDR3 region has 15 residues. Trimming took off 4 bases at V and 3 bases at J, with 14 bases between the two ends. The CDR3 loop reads CASSWAPRGTDTQYF. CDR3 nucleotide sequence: TGTGCCAGCAGCTGGGCCCCCCGCGGTACAGATACGCAGTATTTT.

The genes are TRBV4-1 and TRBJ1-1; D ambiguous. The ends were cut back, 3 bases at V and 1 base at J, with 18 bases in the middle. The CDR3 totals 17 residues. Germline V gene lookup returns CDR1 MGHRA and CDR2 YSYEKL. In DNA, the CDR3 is TGCGCCAGCAGCCATCGGGAAGGAGTCGGTACGAACACTGAAGCTTTCTTT. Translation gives CASSHREGVGTNTEAFF.

CDR3 sequence reads: CASSLDAGGRNTQYF. CDR3 nucleotide sequence: TGTGCCAGCAGCTTAGATGCAGGGGGAAGAAATACGCAGTATTTT. The chain employs TRBV11-2 and TRBJ2-3, with 7 nucleotides matching TRBD1. This CDR3 is 15 amino acids long. With V trimmed by 0 bases and J by 7 bases, 7 bases remained unmatched. CDR1 is SGHAT, CDR2 FQNNGV, per germline.

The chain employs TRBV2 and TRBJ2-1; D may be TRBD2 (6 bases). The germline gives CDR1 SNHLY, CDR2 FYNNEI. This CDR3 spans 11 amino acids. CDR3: CATHRRDKQFF. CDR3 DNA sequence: TGTGCTACTCACCGGAGGGATAAGCAGTTCTTC.

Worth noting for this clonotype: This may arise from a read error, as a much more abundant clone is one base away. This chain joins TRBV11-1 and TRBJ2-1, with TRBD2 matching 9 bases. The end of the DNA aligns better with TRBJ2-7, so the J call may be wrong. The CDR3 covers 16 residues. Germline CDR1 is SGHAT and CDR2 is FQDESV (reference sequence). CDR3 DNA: TGTGCCAGCAGCCCAGCGGGGGGCAGCTCCTACAATGAGCAGTACTTC. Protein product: CASSPAGGSSYNEQYF.